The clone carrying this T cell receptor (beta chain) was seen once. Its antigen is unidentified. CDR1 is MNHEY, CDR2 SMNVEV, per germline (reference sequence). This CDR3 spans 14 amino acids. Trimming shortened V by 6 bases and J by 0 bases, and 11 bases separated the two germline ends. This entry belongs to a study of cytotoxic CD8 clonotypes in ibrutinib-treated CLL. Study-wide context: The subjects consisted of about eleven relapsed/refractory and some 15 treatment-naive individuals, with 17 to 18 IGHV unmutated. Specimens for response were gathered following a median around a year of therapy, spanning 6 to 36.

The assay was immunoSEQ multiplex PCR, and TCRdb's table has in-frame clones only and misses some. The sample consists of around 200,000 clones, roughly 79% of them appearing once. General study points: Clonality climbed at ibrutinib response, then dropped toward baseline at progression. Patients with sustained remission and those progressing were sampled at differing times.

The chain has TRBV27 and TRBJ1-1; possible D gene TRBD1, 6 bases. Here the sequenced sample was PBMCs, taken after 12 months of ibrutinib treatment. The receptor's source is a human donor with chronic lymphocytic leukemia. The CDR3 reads CASRETGLNTEAFF. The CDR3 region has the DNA TGTGCCAGCAGAGAGACAGGACTGAACACTGAAGCTTTCTTT.